This T cell receptor (beta chain) was captured in a study of shared clonotypes between healthy human individuals. To note about this clone: Its specificity is unknown.

Deep level was the assay's run setting. Several immunoSEQ plates held equal portions of the genomic DNA taken from each subset. Sequencing used immunoSEQ multiplex PCR; TCRdb keeps in-frame clones, though not all of them. Seen here are some 2,500,000 clones, about 90% observed once, and the top ten hold roughly 0.34%. Notes on the study in general: Several donors held about 5% of naive CD4 clonotypes in common. Generation of non-shared clonotypes was less probable than generation of clonotypes shared by all four donors.

After removal of 8 bases from V and 7 bases from J, the junction contained 6 bases not matched to a gene. Looked up from germline, CDR1 is KGHSH and CDR2 is LQKENI. The CDR3 is 12 amino acids. J is TRBJ2-7 and V is TRBV18, with 9 positions matching TRBD1. The sample taken for sequencing was naive CD4+ T cells from PBMCs. Subset: CD45RA+ positively selected. This TCR derives from a man between 18 and 29 years old in good health. Some clones in this sample may be carry-over from other donors' samples. The CDR3 here is CASTQGAGEQYF. The CDR3 region has the DNA TGTGCCAGCACACAGGGGGCGGGAGAGCAGTACTTC.